Presented here are 3 T cell receptor beta chains from one specimen sequenced in a study of blood T cell repertoires in COVID-19. Generated by immunoSEQ multiplex PCR, the TCRdb table keeps only in-frame clones and is missing some. The sample has roughly 110,000 clones, over 70% seen once. The sequencing sample was made of peripheral blood. Every receptor here comes from a man aged 45 to 65 with acute or convalescent COVID-19.

The chain recombines TRBV5-6 with TRBJ2-7, with D tentatively TRBD1 (6 bases). The CDR3 is 13 amino acids. Trimming took 0 bases from V and 5 from J, leaving 9 bases between them. Germline V CDR1 and CDR2: SGHDT, YYEEEE. The CDR3 loop reads CASSLDRVDEQYV. DNA for the CDR3: TGTGCCAGCAGCTTGGACAGGGTGGACGAGCAGTACGTC.

This chain links TRBV7-8 with TRBJ1-1, with TRBD1 identical over 9 bases. Germline values: CDR1 SGHVS, CDR2 FQNEAQ. With V trimmed by 0 bases and J by 5 bases, 4 bases remained unmatched. The length of the CDR3 is 15 residues. The CDR3: CASSLAGTGPTEAFF. CDR3 nucleotide sequence: TGTGCCAGCAGCTTAGCCGGGACAGGGCCAACTGAAGCTTTCTTT.

This chain connects TRBV6-1 to TRBJ1-5; unclear D gene. The CDR3 contains 16 residues. The V gene lost 0 bases and the J gene lost 1 base, with 10 bases spanning the gap. Germline CDR1 and CDR2: MNHNS and SASEGT. In DNA form, the CDR3 reads TGTGCCAGCAGTGAAGCGATCAGGCGAAGCAATCAGCCCCAGCATTTT. Its translation is CASSEAIRRSNQPQHF.